This T cell receptor (beta chain) was recovered during a study of blood T cell repertoires in COVID-19. The repertoire was sequenced with immunoSEQ multiplex PCR; TCRdb's copy has only in-frame clones and lacks some. The sample has approximately 110,000 clones; just over 70% are singletons. This clone was seen more than once but under ten times. V dropped 4 bases and J dropped 6; count of bases not matched to a gene: 9. This CDR3 has 16 residues. The germline V gene has CDR1 MNHEY and CDR2 SVGAGI. The receptor's source is a human donor with acute or convalescent COVID-19. The donor label of this sample is uncertain. What was sequenced was peripheral blood. The V and J genes are TRBV6-5 and TRBJ1-5, with 10 nucleotides matching TRBD1. CDR3 sequence reads: CASSSGRTGGTQPQHF. CDR3 in DNA: TGTGCCAGCAGTTCAGGGAGGACAGGGGGTACTCAGCCCCAGCATTTT.